The entry that follows covers one TCR beta chain sequence. Its antigen is unidentified. The data stem from a study of Ad26.COV2.S vaccination and SARS-CoV-2 variants. Study-level background: Among those in the COV1001 Ad26.COV2.S trial arm was the donor. The vaccine Ad26.COV2.S was put into the muscle once, or twice with 56 days between. Findings of the study overall: Vaccinees and placebo recipients showed similar non-spike TCR breadth.

Only in-frame clones appear in the TCRdb table, and some are missing; sequencing was by immunoSEQ multiplex PCR. Of a few hundred thousand clones listed, roughly 88% are singletons. Indicated treatment: over 15 received Ad26.COV2.S at low or high dose, single or two shots; 5 received placebo; per-sample allocation not given. The investigators took samples on day 63 after the first vaccine or placebo injection. Spike of the Wuhan-strain SARS-CoV-2 was expressed by an Ad26 vector, which formed the vaccine. This specimen consisted of peripheral blood, obtained in a trial of Ad26.COV2.S vaccine versus placebo. The TCR was taken from a person aged 18 to 59 who received the Ad26.COV2.S COVID-19 vaccine or a placebo.

The CDR3 coding sequence is TGTGCCAGCAGCTTTTCAACGGGCTACACCGGGGAGCTGTTTTTT. Its protein product is CASSFSTGYTGELFF. V usage is TRBV7-6 and J usage is TRBJ2-2; D is unresolved. The length of the CDR3 is 15 residues. The V gene's germline CDR1 is SGHVS and CDR2 FNYEAQ. The V and J ends lost 3 bases and 3 bases respectively, with 11 bases between them. The entire variable domain, with the rest obtained from reference TRBV7-6 and TRBJ2-2, is as follows: GAGVSQSPRYKVTKRGQDVALRCDPISGHVSLYWYRQALGQGPEFLTYFNYEAQQDKSGLPNDRFSAERPEGSISTLTIQRTEQRDSAMYRCASSFSTGYTGELFFGEGSRLTVL.